This is a list of T cell receptor beta chains from one sample in a study of T cells in Graves' hyperthyroidism and ophthalmopathy. TCRdb recomputed calls from the multiplex PCR reads with MiXCR, one row per CDR3 protein. The repertoire consists of roughly 720,000 distinct CDR3 sequences, with roughly a sixth occurring once and the leading ten covering 15% to 17%. The specimen sequenced was blood. All receptors derive from a man in his fifties or sixties with Graves' hyperthyroidism. The CDR3 runs from the conserved cysteine through the conserved F or W. D genes are given only for firm matches. Some rows mark clone size as missing; the rest say once, few, many or name a class of expanded clone.

size: .; D: TRBD1; V: TRBV6-1; J: TRBJ2-7; CDR3: CASSISGTGSAYEQYF; DNA: TGTGCCAGCAGCATCTCCGGGACAGGGTCGGCCTACGAGCAGTACTTC
size: few; D: TRBD1; V: TRBV20-1; J: TRBJ2-7; CDR3: CSARKGQGANYEQYF; DNA: TGCAGTGCTAGGAAGGGACAGGGGGCGAACTACGAGCAGTACTTC
size: many; D: TRBD2; V: TRBV24-1; J: TRBJ2-3; CDR3: CATSDFVGGSLTDTQYF; DNA: TGTGCCACCAGTGATTTTGTCGGCGGGAGCCTCACAGATACGCAGTATTTT
size: few; D: TRBD2; V: TRBV18; J: TRBJ2-3; CDR3: CASSPVTPTSGRSDTQYF; DNA: TGTGCCAGCTCACCAGTCACCCCGACTAGCGGGAGGAGCGATACGCAGTATTTT
size: .; D: .; V: TRBV10-3; J: TRBJ2-7; CDR3: CARRGSSESYEQYF; DNA: TGTGCCCGCCGAGGGTCTAGCGAGTCCTACGAGCAGTACTTC
size: many; D: .; V: TRBV18; J: TRBJ1-4; CDR3: CASSPPMREKLFF; DNA: TGTGCCAGCTCACCCCCTATGAGGGAAAAACTGTTTTTT
size: many; D: .; V: TRBV7-9; J: TRBJ2-5; CDR3: CASSFPGAQETQYF; DNA: TGTGCCAGCAGCTTCCCCGGGGCCCAAGAGACCCAGTACTTC
size: many; D: .; V: TRBV3-1; J: TRBJ2-1; CDR3: CASSQGPDPSSYNEQFF; DNA: TGTGCCAGCAGCCAAGGCCCAGATCCAAGCTCCTACAATGAGCAGTTCTTC
size: many; D: .; V: TRBV12-3/TRBV12-4; J: TRBJ2-2; CDR3: CASSLWVGGRSGELFF; DNA: TGTGCCAGCAGTTTATGGGTAGGGGGACGTTCCGGGGAGCTGTTTTTT
size: .; D: TRBD2; V: TRBV10-3; J: TRBJ2-3; CDR3: CAISELWTSGSTDTQYF; DNA: TGTGCCATCAGTGAGTTGTGGACTAGCGGGAGCACAGATACGCAGTATTTT
size: few; D: TRBD2; V: TRBV30; J: TRBJ2-3; CDR3: CAWSVLPGRGTDTQYF; DNA: TGTGCCTGGAGTGTACTTCCCGGGAGGGGCACAGATACGCAGTATTTT
size: few; D: TRBD2; V: TRBV30; J: TRBJ2-3; CDR3: CAWSKGETWTSGRADTQYF; DNA: TGTGCCTGGAGTAAAGGGGAAACATGGACTAGCGGGAGGGCCGATACGCAGTATTTT
size: many; D: .; V: TRBV11-1; J: TRBJ1-6; CDR3: CASSDTRSSYNSPLHF; DNA: TGTGCCAGCAGCGATACAAGGAGCTCCTATAATTCACCCCTCCACTTT